This T cell receptor (beta chain) was recovered during a study of blood T cell repertoires in COVID-19. About the research overall: PBMCs, B-cell-depleted T cells, or T cells were the source of the cDNA or gDNA that made up the material.

This clone was recorded a few times. Sequencing was performed with immunoSEQ multiplex PCR; in TCRdb, only in-frame clones are kept and a portion is missing. The sample has under 200,000 clones, about 90% seen once; the top ten hold around a fifth. The material sequenced was peripheral blood. This receptor was obtained from a man aged 55 to 69 with active or convalescent COVID-19.

CDR3 nucleotides: TGTGCCAGCAGTGAAGGGGGGACAGGGGGCACTCAGCCCCAGCATTTT. Its protein is CASSEGGTGGTQPQHF. The chain recombines TRBV2 with TRBJ1-5, with 12 nucleotides matching TRBD1. Germline CDR1 SNHLY, CDR2 FYNNEI. The V segment lost 1 base and the J segment 6 bases; nucleotides outside the gene matches: 4. The CDR3 totals 16 residues.